One and the same sample provided the 23 T cell receptor beta chains below, sequenced in a study of human T cells and chemical hapten exposure. TCRdb analysed the RACE reads with MiXCR anew, one entry per CDR3 protein. Here the sample spans more than 150,000 distinct CDR3 sequences, roughly 30% being singletons. Time point of the sample: pre-sensitization, week 0. Stated treatment: therapeutic diphenylcyclopropenone sensitization with weekly scalp DPC. The specimen was whole blood, collected in connection with sensitization to the hapten diphenylcyclopropenone (DPC). Receptors were obtained from a woman in her twenties or thirties with alopecia areata. Some clones in this sample may be carry-over from other donors' samples.

This rearrangement joins TRBV20-1 to TRBJ2-7; no firm D call. Trimming pared 5 bases from V and 5 bases from J, leaving 10 bases between. Germline-derived CDR1 and CDR2 are DFQATT and SNEGSKA (reference sequence). This CDR3 has 11 residues. CDR3 loop: CSAESQNEQYF. The CDR3 region has the DNA TGCAGTGCTGAAAGCCAAAACGAGCAGTACTTC.

The chain combines TRBV18 with TRBJ1-2; 10 bases match TRBD1. Germline values: CDR1 KGHSH, CDR2 LQKENI. V shed 3 bases, J shed 6 bases, and the junction held 10 bases outside the gene matches. This CDR3 contains 16 residues. This CDR3 is CASSPRNDRGLNGYTF. The CDR3 DNA sequence: TGTGCCAGCTCACCCCGCAATGACAGGGGGCTGAATGGCTACACCTTC.

The sample holds a few counts of this clonotype. This chain uses TRBV7-7 with TRBJ1-6; no clear D gene. V lost 5 bases and J lost 10, with 12 bases in between. This CDR3 is 13 amino acids long. CDR1 and CDR2 from the germline V gene are SSHAT and FNYEAQ (reference sequence). This chain's CDR3 is CASSAIQGSPLHF. The CDR3, as DNA: TGTGCCAGCAGCGCGATTCAAGGATCACCCCTCCACTTT.

The V call is TRBV6-5, the J call TRBJ2-1, with TRBD2 matching 10 bases. The CDR3 spans 15 residues. CDR1 and CDR2 from the germline V gene are MNHEY and SVGAGI. V lost 4 bases, J lost 9 bases, and 9 bases stayed unmatched. CDR3 nucleotides: TGTGCCAGCAGTTCCAGCGGGACTAGCGTTACTGAGCAGTTCTTC. Encoded protein: CASSSSGTSVTEQFF.

This clonotype was picked up a small number of times. The CDR3: CASSIGLAGGDEQFF. DNA for the CDR3: TGTGCCAGTAGTATAGGTCTAGCGGGGGGTGATGAGCAGTTCTTC. The V call is TRBV19, the J call TRBJ2-1; 11 bases match TRBD2. V was clipped by 1 base and J by 8 bases; unmatched bases: 4. Germline CDR1 is LNHDA and CDR2 is SQIVND (reference sequence). The CDR3 covers 15 residues. Looking up the rest from reference TRBV19 and TRBJ2-1 gives the full variable domain: DGGITQSPKYLFRKEGQNVTLSCEQNLNHDAMYWYRQDPGQGLRLIYYSQIVNDFQKGDIAEGYSVSREKKESFPLTVTSAQKNPTAFYLCASSIGLAGGDEQFFGPGTRLTVL.

This clonotype was detected only once. The DNA is left out, because the CDR3 cannot be placed on it with certainty; the CDR3 is given as TCRdb lists it. The V and J genes are TRBV20-1 and TRBJ2-1; the D segment call TRBD2 is taken from the table without a DNA check. CDR1 DFQATT and CDR2 SNEGSKA come from the germline V gene (reference sequence). The CDR3 totals 14 residues, both ends included. The CDR3 loop is CSVSGVAGGTEQSF.

This clonotype was seen more than once but under ten times. The V and J genes are TRBV4-2 and TRBJ1-5; D is possibly TRBD1 (5 bases). This CDR3 is 16 amino acids long. V gave up 5 bases and J gave up 4 bases, with 18 bases separating them. Germline V gives CDR1 LGHNA, CDR2 YNFKEQ. CDR3 sequence: CASSSSYDSPNQPQHF. CDR3 DNA: TGTGCCAGCAGCTCAAGCTACGACAGTCCTAATCAGCCCCAGCATTTT.

The rearrangement uses TRBV2 and TRBJ2-2; 9 bases agree with TRBD2. J lost 8 bases, V lost 2 bases, and 9 bases had no gene match. The germline V gene encodes CDR1 SNHLY and CDR2 FYNNEI. The CDR3 runs 16 residues. The CDR3 sequence: CASSELGLAGRGELFF. The CDR3 coding sequence is TGTGCCAGCAGTGAACTCGGGCTAGCGGGACGTGGGGAGCTGTTTTTT.

A note on this clonotype: Its ends do not fully match the called genes, so a read error is possible. This rearrangement joins TRBV7-9 to TRBJ2-7; possible D gene TRBD2, 5 bases. This CDR3 region has 14 residues. CDR1 and CDR2 from the germline V gene are SEHNR and FQNEAQ (reference sequence). Here the CDR3 DNA reads TGTGCCAGCAGCTCCACCCCCGGGATCAACGAGCAGTCCTTC. Its protein product is CASSSTPGINEQSF.

V usage is TRBV27 and J usage is TRBJ2-3; D perhaps matches TRBD1 (6 bases). CDR3 size: 14 residues. Trimming stripped 5 bases from V and 1 base from J, with 10 bases between. The V gene's germline CDR1 is MNHEY and CDR2 SMNVEV (reference sequence). The CDR3 sequence is CASSINRGTDTQYF. The CDR3 DNA follows: TGTGCCAGCAGTATAAACAGGGGCACAGATACGCAGTATTTT.

This chain joins TRBV7-2 and TRBJ2-2; perhaps TRBD1 as D (5 bases). The CDR3 consists of 16 residues. CDR1 is SGHTA and CDR2 is FQGNSA in the germline V gene. The V end was cut by 6 bases, the J end by 6 bases, with 20 bases between. The CDR3 loop is CASRKDLPTRAGELFF. In DNA, the CDR3 is TGTGCCAGCAGAAAGGACCTACCCACCAGGGCCGGGGAGCTGTTTTTT. The whole variable domain, remainder taken from reference TRBV7-2 and TRBJ2-2, is GAGVSQSPSNKVTEKGKDVELRCDPISGHTALYWYRQSLGQGLEFLIYFQGNSAPDKSGLPSDRFSAERTGGSVSTLTIQRTQQEDSAVYLCASRKDLPTRAGELFFGEGSRLTVL.

This clonotype was seen more than once but under ten times. This sequence joins TRBV20-1 and TRBJ2-2; D ambiguous. The CDR3 sequence is 12 residues long. Trimming removed 5 bases at V and 5 bases at J, with 9 bases between. The V gene's germline CDR1 is DFQATT and CDR2 SNEGSKA (reference sequence). The CDR3 sequence: CSASLSTGELFF. The CDR3 coding sequence is TGCAGTGCTTCCCTCTCGACCGGGGAGCTGTTTTTT.

This clonotype was counted between two and nine times. This chain joins TRBV6-2 or TRBV6-3 and TRBJ2-2, with a possible D match to TRBD2 (6 bases). Germline CDR1 MNHEY, CDR2 SVGEGT. The CDR3 is 12 amino acids. The V gene lost 9 bases and the J gene lost 1 base, with 6 bases spanning the gap. CDR3 DNA sequence: TGTGCCAGTAGCGGGAACACCGGGGAGCTGTTTTTT. This codes for CASSGNTGELFF.

The chain carries TRBV6-2 or TRBV6-3 and TRBJ1-2; TRBD1 aligns across 8 bases. Germline values: CDR1 MNHEY, CDR2 SVGEGT. V lost 1 base and J lost 4; bases outside the gene matches: 11. The CDR3 is 17 amino acids. In DNA form, the CDR3 reads TGTGCCAGCAGTTACTTCCCTGGACAGGGTAGTGTCTATGGCTACACCTTC. It specifies CASSYFPGQGSVYGYTF.

In this sample, this clonotype turned up a few times. CDR3 DNA sequence: TGTGCCAGCAGCTTGATCCGACTAGCGGGAGTATCGGAGCAGTTCTTC. This translates into CASSLIRLAGVSEQFF. The chain carries TRBV7-8 and TRBJ2-1, with 12 positions matching TRBD2. Germline lookup yields CDR1 SGHVS and CDR2 FQNEAQ. The CDR3 extends over 16 amino acids. After removal of 3 bases from V and 10 bases from J, the junction contained 10 bases not matched to a gene. The complete variable domain, with remaining parts taken from reference TRBV7-8 and TRBJ2-1, reads GAGVSQSPRYKVAKRGQDVALRCDPISGHVSLFWYQQALGQGPEFLTYFQNEAQLDKSGLPSDRFFAERPEGSVSTLKIQRTQQEDSAVYLCASSLIRLAGVSEQFFGPGTRLTVL.

The rearrangement uses TRBV20-1 and TRBJ1-6, with D possibly matching TRBD1 (5 bases). The CDR3 extends over 14 amino acids. Between the trimmed V and J ends, which lost 6 bases and 5 bases, there was a span of 14 bases. Germline CDR1 is DFQATT and CDR2 is SNEGSKA (reference sequence). In nucleotides, the CDR3 is TGCAGTGCGTGGGACTCGGGTGATAATTCACCCCTCCACTTT. It specifies CSAWDSGDNSPLHF.

The J gene is TRBJ2-5, the V gene TRBV4-2; D is ambiguous. The germline CDR1 and CDR2 sequences are LGHNA and YNFKEQ. The CDR3 covers 17 residues. V lost 0 bases to trimming and J lost 4 bases, with 18 bases between them. The CDR3 loop reads CASSQDLGITQGETQYF. As DNA, the CDR3 is TGTGCCAGCAGCCAAGATCTGGGGATCACCCAAGGAGAGACCCAGTACTTC.

In this sample, this clonotype turned up a few times. The J gene is TRBJ2-1, the V gene TRBV5-1; a possible D gene is TRBD2 (6 bases). The CDR3 sequence is 15 residues long. The V end lost 4 bases, the J end lost 7 bases, and 18 bases lay between the germline ends. Germline CDR1 reads SGHRS; CDR2 reads YFSETQ. CDR3 sequence (DNA): TGCGCCAGCAGCCTGGTCTTGGGAGGCGAGAATGAGCAGTTCTTC. This sequence encodes CASSLVLGGENEQFF.

The chain combines TRBV12-3 or TRBV12-4 with TRBJ1-2; 7 nucleotides align to TRBD1. V lost 3 bases to trimming and J lost 8 bases; unmatched junction nucleotides: 12. The CDR3 consists of 15 residues. CDR3 loop: CASSFRRDSPEGYTF. CDR3 in DNA: TGTGCCAGCAGTTTTCGCCGGGACAGCCCGGAGGGCTACACCTTC.

This clonotype was seen only a few times. This rearrangement joins TRBV9 to TRBJ1-1; a possible D gene is TRBD1 (5 bases). Per germline, CDR1 SGDLS and CDR2 YYNGEE. CDR3 length equals 14 residues. V lost 0 bases to trimming and J lost 0 bases, with 6 bases between them. The CDR3, as DNA: TGTGCCAGCAGCGTAGGACAGATGAACACTGAAGCTTTCTTT. It yields the protein CASSVGQMNTEAFF. Complete variable domain (other parts from reference TRBV9 and TRBJ1-1): DSGVTQTPKHLITATGQRVTLRCSPRSGDLSVYWYQQSLDQGLQFLIQYYNGEERAKGNILERFSAQQFPDLHSELNLSSLELGDSALYFCASSVGQMNTEAFFGQGTRLTVV.

The chain is built from TRBV9 and TRBJ2-1; D not resolved. The germline V gene has CDR1 SGDLS and CDR2 YYNGEE. The CDR3 totals 13 residues. The V end was cut by 0 bases, the J end by 6 bases, with 7 bases between. CDR3 in DNA: TGTGCCAGCAGCGTAGGTTCCAGCAATGAGCAGTTCTTC. This translates into CASSVGSSNEQFF.

This chain joins TRBV5-6 and TRBJ2-7; TRBD2 might be the D (6 bases). Germline V lookup: CDR1 SGHDT, CDR2 YYEEEE. The V gene lost 0 bases and the J gene lost 1 base, with 11 bases spanning the gap. This CDR3 is 15 amino acids long. CDR3 sequence reads: CASSLAGEVSYEQYF. The CDR3 bases are TGTGCCAGCAGCTTGGCCGGGGAGGTATCCTACGAGCAGTACTTC.

The genes are TRBV7-9 and TRBJ1-3; D ambiguous. Trimming took 4 bases from V and 0 from J, leaving 7 bases between them. This CDR3 is built from 14 residues. CDR1 is SEHNR and CDR2 is FQNEAQ in the germline V gene (reference sequence). The CDR3 nucleotides are TGTGCCAGCAGCTCTATTGCCTCTGGAAACACCATATATTTT. This encodes CASSSIASGNTIYF.